In its sample, the clone carrying this TCR beta chain was seen many times. TCRdb re-called the PCR reads with MiXCR, one entry per CDR3 protein. The profile covers more than 450,000 distinct CDR3 sequences, with around a fifth appearing a single time and about 0.8% taken by the ten largest. The CDR3 consists of 16 residues. The V gene lost 4 bases and the J gene lost 2 bases, with 20 bases spanning the gap. Germline V gene sequence: CDR1 SQVTM, CDR2 ANQGSEA. This sample is drawn from a study of molecular identifiers for immune sequencing clone quantification. Across the whole study: Replicates partitioned RNA from roughly 20,000 or 100,000 naive CD8 cells into five parts, sequencing four.

Sequencing input: naive CD8+ T cells from blood, with Jurkat cell RNA spiked in. The subset here: FACS-sorted CD8+CD4-CCR7+CD45RA+ naive T cells. This clonotype originated in a human donor in good health. Some libraries in this study had Jurkat cell RNA spiked in. The chain joins TRBV29-1 to TRBJ1-2; D not resolved. CDR3 bases: TGCAGCGTTGCGGTCCTCTCGGGGTACAAAAACTATGGCTACACCTTC. It yields the protein CSVAVLSGYKNYGYTF.